Listed here is a single TCR beta chain. What it binds is unknown. An end of the junction differs from the germline gene, which may be a read error. Each CDR3 protein is one row after TCRdb ran MiXCR on the 5' RACE reads. This repertoire shows about 790,000 distinct CDR3 sequences, around a sixth found once; its top ten account for roughly 14%. This specimen comes from a study of identical twins. The V gene's germline CDR1 is SGHVS and CDR2 FQNEAQ. The CDR3 runs to 16 residues. Study-wide points: These conclusions were based on statistical analysis (cross-sectional, not following the same donors).

The same sample was also used in a study of T cells expressing NK-cell markers. That source notes: In several donors, these clonotypes also led the CD3+CD56-NKG2C+ fraction.

The receptor's source is a woman in her late teens or twenties in good health. The chain employs TRBV7-8 and TRBJ2-1; 8 nucleotides line up with TRBD2. The sequencing input was PBMCs. DNA of the CDR3: TGTGCCAGCAGCGCCCAACTAGCGGAGATATACAATGGGCAGTTCTTC. Translating gives CASSAQLAEIYNGQFF.